These 4 T cell receptor beta chains came from one sample sequenced in a study of blood T cell repertoires in COVID-19. Here immunoSEQ multiplex PCR was the method, and the copy in TCRdb shows in-frame clones only, minus some. The data hold more than 200,000 clones, with about 90% observed a single time. Sequencing used peripheral blood. The receptors were sampled from a woman aged 45-59 years with acute or convalescent COVID-19.

The V and J genes are TRBV11-3 and TRBJ2-3; 8 nucleotides agree with TRBD2. The CDR3 is 15 amino acids. J gave up 1 base and V 5 bases, and 5 bases lay outside the gene matches. Germline V lookup: CDR1 SGHNT, CDR2 YENEEA. CDR3 sequence reads: CASSLLAAGTDTQYF. CDR3 DNA: TGTGCCAGCAGCCTACTAGCGGCCGGCACAGATACGCAGTATTTT. Full variable domain (rest looked up from reference TRBV11-3 and TRBJ2-3): EAGVVQSPRYKIIEKKQPVAFWCNPISGHNTLYWYLQNLGQGPELLIRYENEEAVDDSQLPKDRFSAERLKGVDSTLKIQPAELGDSAVYLCASSLLAAGTDTQYFGPGTRLTVL.

The chain uses TRBV24-1 and TRBJ1-2; 8 bases line up with TRBD1. V lost 3 bases and J lost 7; bases outside the gene matches: 3. The CDR3 has 13 amino acids. From germline, CDR1 is KGHDR and CDR2 SFDVKD. CDR3 DNA sequence: TGTGCCACCAGTGATAGGACAGGGTTTGGCTACACCTTC. Translation: CATSDRTGFGYTF.

This chain joins TRBV7-7 and TRBJ2-1, with 8 bases lining up with TRBD2. Germline lookup yields CDR1 SSHAT and CDR2 FNYEAQ (reference sequence). The V and J ends lost 5 bases and 2 bases, in that order; junction bases with no gene match: 5. This CDR3 has 15 amino acids. The CDR3 DNA follows: TGTGCCAGCAGCACCGGGACTAGTACCTACAATGAGCAGTTCTTC. Translating it yields CASSTGTSTYNEQFF.

This clone is a singleton in its sample. The V gene is TRBV30, the J gene TRBJ2-5; 9 bases agree with TRBD2. The CDR3 is made up of 16 amino acids. Germline values: CDR1 GTSNPN, CDR2 SVGIG (reference sequence). The J segment lost 2 bases and the V segment lost 0 bases, leaving 7 bases of the junction unmatched. The CDR3 DNA reads as TGTGCCTGGAGTGTACGGGGGCTAGCGGGACAAGAGACCCAGTACTTC. This encodes CAWSVRGLAGQETQYF.